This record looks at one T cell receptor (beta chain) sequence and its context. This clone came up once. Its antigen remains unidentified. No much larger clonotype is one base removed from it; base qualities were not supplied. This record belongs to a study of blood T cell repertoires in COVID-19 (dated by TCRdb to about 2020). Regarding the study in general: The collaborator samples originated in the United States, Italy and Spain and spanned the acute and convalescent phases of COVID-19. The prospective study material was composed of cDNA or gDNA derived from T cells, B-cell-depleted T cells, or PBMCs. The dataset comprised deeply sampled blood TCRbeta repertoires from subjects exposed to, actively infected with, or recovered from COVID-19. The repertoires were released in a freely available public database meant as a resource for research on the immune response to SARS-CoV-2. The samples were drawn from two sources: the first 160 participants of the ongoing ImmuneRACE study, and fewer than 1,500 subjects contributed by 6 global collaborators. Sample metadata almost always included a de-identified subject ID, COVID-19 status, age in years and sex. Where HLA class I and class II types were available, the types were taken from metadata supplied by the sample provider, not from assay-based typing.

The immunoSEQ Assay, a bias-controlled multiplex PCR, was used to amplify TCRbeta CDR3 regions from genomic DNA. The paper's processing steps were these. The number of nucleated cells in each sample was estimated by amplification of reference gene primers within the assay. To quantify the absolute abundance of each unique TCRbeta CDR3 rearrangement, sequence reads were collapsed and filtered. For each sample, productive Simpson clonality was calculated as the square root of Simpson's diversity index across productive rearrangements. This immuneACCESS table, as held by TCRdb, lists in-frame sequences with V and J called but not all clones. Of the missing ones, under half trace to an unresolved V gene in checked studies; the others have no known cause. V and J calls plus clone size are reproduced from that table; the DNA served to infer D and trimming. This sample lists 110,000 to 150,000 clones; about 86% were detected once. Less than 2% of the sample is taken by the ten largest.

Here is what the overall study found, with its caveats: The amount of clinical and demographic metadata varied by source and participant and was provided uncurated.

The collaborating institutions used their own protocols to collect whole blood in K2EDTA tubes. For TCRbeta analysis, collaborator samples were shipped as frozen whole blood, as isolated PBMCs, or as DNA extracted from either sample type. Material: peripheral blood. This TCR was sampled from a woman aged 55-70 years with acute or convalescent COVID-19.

The encoded CDR3 is CASRPLDRGDAGYTF. DNA sequence: TGTGCCAGCAGACCTCTGGACAGGGGCGACGCTGGCTACACCTTC. The rearrangement joined TRBV6-2 or TRBV6-3 to TRBJ1-2; TRBD1 matches 9 bases in the middle. V is pruned by 6 bases and J by 7 bases, leaving 12 bases of the junction without a gene match. CDR1 MNHEY and CDR2 SVGEGT are derived from the germline V gene. From its cysteine to its phenylalanine, the CDR3 spans 15 amino acids. Only the CDR3 part of the read is kept: 45 bases, read in frame from the first base.